Reported below is one TCR beta chain. This sample was included in a study of blood T cell repertoires in COVID-19. Study as a whole: The United States, Italy and Spain were the sources of the acute and convalescent COVID-19 samples.

Under the authors' procedure: Reference gene primer amplification gave nucleated cell count estimates. Libraries were prepared by immunoSEQ multiplex PCR; TCRdb keeps only in-frame clonotypes and omits some of them. V and J calls and clone size follow that table, whereas D and trimming were derived from the DNA. The top ten clones hold under 5.5% of a sample with 100,000 to 130,000 clones, roughly nine tenths of them seen once. In germline, CDR1 is LGHDT, CDR2 YNNKEL (reference sequence). V was shortened by 4 bases and J by 8 bases, with 12 bases between the two germline ends. This CDR3 is built from 12 residues.

The specimen was peripheral blood. This chain uses TRBV3-1 (or the pseudogene TRBV3-2) with TRBJ2-7; D may be TRBD2 (5 bases). The clonotype was recovered from a man aged 35 to 55 with active or convalescent COVID-19. Here the CDR3 DNA reads TGTGCCAGCAGCCTCCTCGAGGGAAAGCAGTACTTC. It encodes CASSLLEGKQYF.